These 6 T cell receptor beta chains share one sample of origin, sequenced in a study of T cell changes during pregnancy in multiple sclerosis. The repertoire was sequenced with immunoSEQ multiplex PCR; TCRdb's copy has only in-frame clones and lacks some. The repertoire holds about 98,000 clones, with 90% to 95% as singletons. This specimen was peripheral blood, taken after pregnancy. These receptors were taken from a female donor in good health, enrolled as a control in a pregnancy study.

This chain links TRBV7-3 with TRBJ2-3; tentatively, D is TRBD2 (6 bases). Germline CDR1 and CDR2: SGHTA and FQGTGA. The CDR3 runs 15 residues. Trimming removed 1 base at V and 5 bases at J, with 13 bases between. The CDR3, as DNA: TGTGCCAGCAGCTTAAGCGCTTGGGGGGAAGATACGCAGTATTTT. It translates to CASSLSAWGEDTQYF.

As for this clone: The germline gene is not matched at one end of the junction; a read error may be the cause. This chain joins TRBV5-5 and TRBJ1-2, with 7 bases identical to TRBD1. The germline V gene encodes CDR1 SGHKS and CDR2 YYEKEE (reference sequence). The CDR3 totals 16 residues. In DNA form, the CDR3 reads TGTGCCAGCAGCTTGAACGACAGGGCAAGTAACTATGGCTACATCTTC. This translates into CASSLNDRASNYGYIF.

The V call is TRBV11-3, the J call TRBJ2-4; D is ambiguous. The V and J ends lost 0 bases and 3 bases respectively, with 15 bases between them. The V gene's germline CDR1 is SGHNT and CDR2 YENEEA. CDR3 length equals 17 residues. The CDR3 spells CASSLDDKTVGKNIQYF. The DNA of the CDR3 is TGTGCCAGCAGCTTAGATGACAAAACGGTAGGCAAAAACATTCAGTACTTC.

This sequence joins TRBV28 and TRBJ2-7; 8 bases agree with TRBD1. V was pared by 7 bases and J by 4 bases, with 15 bases of the junction left unmatched. This CDR3 comprises 16 residues. Germline V gives CDR1 MDHEN, CDR2 SYDVKM. The CDR3 loop is CASTNGGGQVLYEQYF. For the CDR3, the DNA is TGTGCCAGCACCAACGGAGGGGGACAGGTTTTGTACGAGCAGTACTTC. Complete variable domain (other parts from reference TRBV28 and TRBJ2-7): DVKVTQSSRYLVKRTGEKVFLECVQDMDHENMFWYRQDPGLGLRLIYFSYDVKMKEKGDIPEGYSVSREKKERFSLILESASTNQTSMYLCASTNGGGQVLYEQYFGPGTRLTVT.

In this sample, this clone turned up once. The chain uses TRBV4-1 and TRBJ2-2, with D tentatively TRBD2 (7 bases). This CDR3 has 14 residues. Germline loops: CDR1 MGHRA, CDR2 YSYEKL. Trimming pared 7 bases from V and 5 bases from J, leaving 14 bases between. The CDR3 loop is CASMGGAETGELFF. The CDR3, as DNA: TGCGCCAGCATGGGGGGGGCGGAAACCGGGGAGCTGTTTTTT.

The chain employs TRBV10-3 and TRBJ1-4; maybe TRBD1 (5 bases). Germline V gene sequence: CDR1 ENHRY, CDR2 SYGVKD. V lost 10 bases to trimming and J lost 3 bases, with 12 bases between them. The CDR3 covers 13 residues. CDR3 DNA sequence: TGTGCCACTAGGGTAGGGGCTAATGAAAAACTGTTTTTT. Protein sequence: CATRVGANEKLFF.